The next 30 T cell receptor beta chains were all read from a single sample in a study of neurological immune-mediated disorders. TCRdb reprocessed the 5' RACE reads via MiXCR and lists one record per CDR3 protein. The sample contains around 16,000 distinct CDR3 sequences, 3% to 4.5% of which appear only once. Sequenced material: CD8+ T cells from blood. The origin of the receptors is a woman aged 40 to 55 in good health.

J is TRBJ2-7 and V is TRBV7-6, with D hard to call. V lost 2 bases and J 2 bases, leaving 7 bases between the germline ends. The CDR3 spans 13 residues. From germline, CDR1 is SGHVS and CDR2 FNYEAQ. CDR3 amino acids: CASSLRGTYEQYF. The CDR3 bases are TGTGCCAGCAGCTTACGAGGAACCTACGAGCAGTACTTC. Filled out from reference TRBV7-6 and TRBJ2-7, the complete variable domain reads GAGVSQSPRYKVTKRGQDVALRCDPISGHVSLYWYRQALGQGPEFLTYFNYEAQQDKSGLPNDRFSAERPEGSISTLTIQRTEQRDSAMYRCASSLRGTYEQYFGPGTRLTVT.

This clonotype was observed at least ten times. The CDR3 DNA follows: TGTGCCAGCAGTCCAAACTACGAGCAGTACTTC. The encoded protein is CASSPNYEQYF. The chain is built from TRBV28 and TRBJ2-7, with D unclear. Trimming took off 5 bases at V and 3 bases at J, with 5 bases between the two ends. CDR1 is MDHEN, CDR2 SYDVKM, per germline. The CDR3 length is 11 residues.

This clonotype appeared many times. The chain links TRBV5-1 to TRBJ2-7; TRBD1 matches 9 bases. This CDR3 has 17 amino acids. V shed 1 base, J shed 4 bases, and the junction held 12 bases outside the gene matches. The germline V gene encodes CDR1 SGHRS and CDR2 YFSETQ. CDR3 coding DNA: TGCGCCAGCAGCTTGAGACCTACAGACAGGGGGAGGTACGAGCAGTACTTC. It specifies CASSLRPTDRGRYEQYF. Using reference TRBV5-1 and TRBJ2-7 for the parts outside the CDR3, the full variable domain is KAGVTQTPRYLIKTRGQQVTLSCSPISGHRSVSWYQQTPGQGLQFLFEYFSETQRNKGNFPGRFSGRQFSNSRSEMNVSTLELGDSALYLCASSLRPTDRGRYEQYFGPGTRLTVT.

At least ten counts were recorded for this clonotype. This chain joins TRBV7-9 and TRBJ2-2; D is possibly TRBD2 (5 bases). The V end lost 2 bases, the J end lost 9 bases, and 19 bases lay between the germline ends. The CDR3 totals 16 residues. CDR1 and CDR2 (germline): SEHNR, FQNEAQ (reference sequence). CDR3 in amino acids: CASSLISAGLSRELFF. In DNA, the CDR3 is TGTGCCAGCAGCTTAATTAGTGCTGGACTCTCCAGGGAGCTGTTTTTT.

This clonotype appeared many times. The chain recombines TRBV27 with TRBJ1-2; maybe TRBD1 (6 bases). The CDR3 has 12 residues. The V gene lost 2 bases and the J gene lost 7 bases, with 8 bases spanning the gap. CDR1 is MNHEY, CDR2 SMNVEV, per germline (reference sequence). The chain's CDR3 is CASSLGGSGYTF. The CDR3 nucleotides read TGTGCCAGCAGTTTAGGGGGCTCTGGCTACACCTTC.

This clonotype has at least ten counts. The chain uses TRBV24-1 and TRBJ2-1; D gene ambiguous. Germline CDR1 is KGHDR and CDR2 is SFDVKD. The CDR3 runs 12 residues. Trimming took off 7 bases at V and 4 bases at J, with 7 bases between the two ends. The CDR3 region is CATSSGYNEQFF. CDR3 coding DNA: TGTGCCACCAGCTCCGGTTACAATGAGCAGTTCTTC.

In this sample, this clonotype turned up many times. This chain connects TRBV7-3 to TRBJ1-6; maybe TRBD1 (6 bases). CDR1 and CDR2 from the germline V gene are SGHTA and FQGTGA. CDR3 size: 16 residues. V lost 1 base and J 4 bases, leaving 11 bases between the germline ends. The CDR3 is CASSLSPRGYNSPLHF. The CDR3 DNA reads TGTGCCAGCAGCTTAAGCCCCAGGGGTTATAATTCACCCCTCCACTTT.

This clonotype was detected many times. The chain couples TRBV20-1 to TRBJ1-2; tentatively, D is TRBD1 (6 bases). Germline lookup yields CDR1 DFQATT and CDR2 SNEGSKA (reference sequence). The V and J ends lost 6 bases and 4 bases respectively, with 15 bases between them. CDR3 length: 13 residues. CDR3 protein: CSAEPGQGYGYTF. The CDR3 region has the DNA TGCAGTGCCGAACCGGGACAAGGCTATGGCTACACCTTC.

This clonotype has ten or more counts. The gene calls are TRBV20-1 and TRBJ2-1; D remains ambiguous. V was trimmed by 5 bases and J by 3 bases, leaving 5 bases between them. Germline V gene data show CDR1 as DFQATT and CDR2 as SNEGSKA (reference sequence). This CDR3 has 11 residues. CDR3 region: CSAPYYNEQFF. The CDR3 DNA reads as TGCAGTGCTCCCTACTACAATGAGCAGTTCTTC.

This clonotype was seen many times. J is TRBJ1-2 and V is TRBV29-1; D is undetermined. V lost 1 base to trimming and J lost 1 base, with 4 bases between them. This CDR3 has 12 residues. The germline V gene encodes CDR1 SQVTM and CDR2 ANQGSEA. The DNA for the CDR3 is TGCAGCGTTGAAGGGGATAACTATGGCTACACCTTC. This codes for CSVEGDNYGYTF.

This clonotype has ten or more counts. The chain has TRBV9 and TRBJ2-7; D is perhaps TRBD2 (5 bases). The germline V gene encodes CDR1 SGDLS and CDR2 YYNGEE. V shed 5 bases and J shed 3 bases, with 12 bases lying between them. The CDR3 consists of 13 residues. The CDR3 nucleotides are TGTGCCAGCAGTGAGGGAGTCCTCTACGAGCAGTACTTC. Translated: CASSEGVLYEQYF.

This clonotype was seen at least ten times. The CDR3 region is CASSSRTGGSETQYF. DNA of the CDR3: TGTGCCAGCAGTTCGCGGACAGGGGGATCTGAGACCCAGTACTTC. The V and J genes are TRBV28 and TRBJ2-5, with 10 bases identical to TRBD1. This CDR3 region has 15 residues. Germline V CDR1 and CDR2: MDHEN, SYDVKM. Trimming at V came to 4 bases and at J to 5 bases, leaving 7 bases not matched to a gene.

This clonotype was counted at least ten times. V usage is TRBV29-1 and J usage is TRBJ2-6; D is unresolved. Looked up from germline, CDR1 is SQVTM and CDR2 is ANQGSEA. The CDR3 has 13 amino acids. V lost 4 bases and J lost 4, with 8 bases in between. CDR3 residues: CSVVFWGANVLTF. CDR3 DNA: TGCAGCGTTGTTTTTTGGGGGGCCAACGTCCTGACTTTC.

This clonotype has a count of ten or more. The chain links TRBV7-6 to TRBJ1-1, with TRBD1 matching over 11 bases. V lost 1 base to trimming and J lost 7 bases; unmatched junction nucleotides: 5. Germline V gene sequence: CDR1 SGHVS, CDR2 FNYEAQ. The CDR3 length is 15 residues. CDR3 DNA: TGTGCCAGCAGCTTAGAAGGGACAGGGGGTTTTGAAGCTTTCTTT. Translating gives CASSLEGTGGFEAFF.

This clonotype was counted at least ten times. The rearrangement joins TRBV6-5 to TRBJ1-1; D not certain. Germline lookup yields CDR1 MNHEY and CDR2 SVGAGI. The V end lost 5 bases, the J end lost 2 bases, and 15 bases lay between the germline ends. This CDR3 is built from 15 residues. CDR3 coding DNA: TGTGCCAGCAGTCACCTGCAAGCTGACAACACTGAAGCTTTCTTT. As protein: CASSHLQADNTEAFF.

This clonotype was detected ten times or more. The chain employs TRBV4-2 and TRBJ2-7; 8 bases fit TRBD2. V was clipped by 1 base and J by 0 bases; unmatched bases: 5. Per the germline V gene, CDR1 is LGHNA and CDR2 is YNFKEQ. The CDR3 contains 16 residues. In DNA, the CDR3 is TGTGCCAGCAGCCAAGTTAGCGGGATAAGCTCCTACGAGCAGTACTTC. Translation: CASSQVSGISSYEQYF.

This clonotype was detected many times. The chain recombines TRBV6-5 with TRBJ2-7; 8 nucleotides line up with TRBD2. The CDR3 has 16 residues. Germline trimming cut 5 bases from V and 3 bases from J; bases unmatched to any gene: 12. Germline loops: CDR1 MNHEY, CDR2 SVGAGI. CDR3 DNA sequence: TGTGCCAGCAGTGGAACCTCTAGCGGGCGCGACTACGAGCAGTACTTC. Translating it yields CASSGTSSGRDYEQYF.

The V call is TRBV27, the J call TRBJ1-1; 7 nucleotides agree with TRBD1. CDR1 and CDR2 from the germline V gene are MNHEY and SMNVEV (reference sequence). J gave up 4 bases and V 9 bases, and 11 bases lay outside the gene matches. The CDR3 length is 14 residues. The CDR3 nucleotides are TGTGCCAGTTACTCCCAGACAGGGTTCACTGAAGCTTTCTTT. Protein: CASYSQTGFTEAFF.

This clonotype was detected ten times or more. The rearrangement links TRBV10-2 to TRBJ2-7, with D possibly matching TRBD1 (6 bases). The CDR3 length is 13 residues. Trimming took off 8 bases at V and 5 bases at J, with 16 bases between the two ends. Germline V CDR1 and CDR2: WSHSY, SAAADI. CDR3 loop: CASLGARGHEQYF. DNA of the CDR3: TGCGCCAGCCTAGGGGCCAGGGGACACGAGCAGTACTTC.

This clonotype was seen repeatedly, ten times or more. V gene TRBV20-1 combines with J gene TRBJ2-3; 8 nucleotides match TRBD1. The CDR3 sequence is 15 residues long. The trim removed 7 bases at V and 2 bases at J, leaving 11 bases unmatched. Per the germline V gene, CDR1 is DFQATT and CDR2 is SNEGSKA (reference sequence). The CDR3 spells CSVKSPGQATDTQYF. As DNA, the CDR3 is TGCAGTGTTAAATCTCCGGGACAGGCCACAGATACGCAGTATTTT.

This clonotype showed up many times. The V and J genes are TRBV20-1 and TRBJ2-7, with a weak D call TRBD2 (5 bases). The CDR3 loop spans 13 amino acids. CDR1 is DFQATT, CDR2 SNEGSKA, per germline (reference sequence). V lost 1 base to trimming and J lost 6 bases, with 13 bases between them. The CDR3 sequence: CSARGPGWGEQYF. CDR3 DNA: TGCAGTGCTAGAGGGCCGGGATGGGGCGAGCAGTACTTC.

This clonotype has just a few counts. The rearrangement joins TRBV4-1 to TRBJ2-7; 9 nucleotides match TRBD2. This CDR3 is built from 14 residues. The V segment lost 4 bases and the J segment 3 bases; nucleotides outside the gene matches: 4. CDR1 is MGHRA, CDR2 YSYEKL, per germline. The CDR3 here is CASSPLAGVYEQYF. Here the CDR3 DNA reads TGCGCCAGCAGCCCGTTAGCGGGAGTCTACGAGCAGTACTTC.

This clonotype came up many times. This rearrangement joins TRBV6-1 to TRBJ2-2, with D unclear. CDR1 is MNHNS, CDR2 SASEGT, per germline. There are 16 residues in the CDR3. Trimming removed 1 base from V and 3 bases from J, with 12 bases in between. Written as DNA, the CDR3 is TGTGCCAGCAGTGAAGTCCCCGGTCTGGACACCGGGGAGCTGTTTTTT. Its translation is CASSEVPGLDTGELFF.

This clonotype appeared many times. The chain carries TRBV6-5 and TRBJ2-5; D is undetermined. V gave up 2 bases and J gave up 3 bases, with 16 bases separating them. The germline V gene encodes CDR1 MNHEY and CDR2 SVGAGI. The CDR3 is 16 amino acids. The CDR3 DNA follows: TGTGCCAGCAGTTACCCTTGGGGTTTAGAGAAAGAGACCCAGTACTTC. It translates to CASSYPWGLEKETQYF.

This clonotype occurred many times. The CDR3 coding sequence is TGTGCCAGCAGTGCCGAGAGGGTCCCCACTAATGAAAAACTGTTTTTT. As protein: CASSAERVPTNEKLFF. The gene calls are TRBV6-1 and TRBJ1-4; D not resolved. The CDR3 contains 16 residues. The V gene lost 4 bases and the J gene lost 2 bases, with 14 bases spanning the gap. Looked up from germline, CDR1 is MNHNS and CDR2 is SASEGT.

This clonotype was observed many times. This rearrangement joins TRBV29-1 to TRBJ2-1, with 14 bases aligning to TRBD2. Germline CDR1 is SQVTM and CDR2 is ANQGSEA. The CDR3 is 16 residues long. V lost 1 base, J lost 4 bases, and 3 bases stayed unmatched. The CDR3: CSVEGGLAGEYNEQFF. CDR3 sequence (DNA): TGCAGCGTTGAAGGGGGACTAGCGGGGGAATACAATGAGCAGTTCTTC.

Ten or more counts support this clonotype. J is TRBJ2-5 and V is TRBV5-6; TRBD1 matches 10 bases. V lost 4 bases and J lost 4; bases outside the gene matches: 4. CDR3 size: 14 residues. Germline lookup yields CDR1 SGHDT and CDR2 YYEEEE. CDR3 sequence reads: CASSPGTGAETQYF. DNA of the CDR3: TGTGCCAGCAGCCCCGGGACAGGGGCAGAGACCCAGTACTTC.

Many counts were recorded for this clonotype. The chain joins TRBV7-9 to TRBJ2-7; D may be TRBD1 (6 bases). The CDR3 totals 16 residues. The germline V and J ends were trimmed by 0 bases and 4 bases, with 16 bases remaining between them. Germline CDR1 reads SEHNR; CDR2 reads FQNEAQ (reference sequence). CDR3 in DNA: TGTGCCAGCAGCTTAGCGCACGCTAGGGGGATGTACGAGCAGTACTTC. Translation gives CASSLAHARGMYEQYF.

This clonotype was counted ten times or more. The chain's CDR3 is CAIGVQRNTEAFF. The CDR3 coding sequence is TGTGCCATAGGGGTACAGCGGAACACTGAAGCTTTCTTT. This chain links TRBV6-5 with TRBJ1-1; maybe TRBD1 (5 bases). V was trimmed by 10 bases and J by 1 base, leaving 13 bases between them. This CDR3 comprises 13 residues. CDR1 is MNHEY and CDR2 is SVGAGI in the germline V gene.

This clonotype occurred many times. The chain combines TRBV6-6 with TRBJ2-1; D is unresolved. The CDR3 runs 11 residues. In germline, CDR1 is MNHNY, CDR2 SVGAGI (reference sequence). Trimming shortened V by 7 bases and J by 6 bases, and 7 bases separated the two germline ends. CDR3 in amino acids: CASTISNEQFF. CDR3 nucleotide sequence: TGTGCCAGCACAATAAGCAATGAGCAGTTCTTC.